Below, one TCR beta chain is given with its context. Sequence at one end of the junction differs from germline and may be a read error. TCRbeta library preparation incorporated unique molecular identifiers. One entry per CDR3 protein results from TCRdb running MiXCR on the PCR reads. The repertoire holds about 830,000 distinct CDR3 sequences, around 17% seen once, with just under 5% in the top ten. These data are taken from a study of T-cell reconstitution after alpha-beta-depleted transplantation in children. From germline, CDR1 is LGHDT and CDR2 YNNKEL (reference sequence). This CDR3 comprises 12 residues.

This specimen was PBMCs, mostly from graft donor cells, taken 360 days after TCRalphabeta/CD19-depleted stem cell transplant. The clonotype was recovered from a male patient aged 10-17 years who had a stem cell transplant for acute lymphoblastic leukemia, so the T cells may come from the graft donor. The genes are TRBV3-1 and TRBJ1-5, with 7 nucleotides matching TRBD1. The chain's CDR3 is CASSQRTGMQFF. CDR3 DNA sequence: TGTGCCAGCAGCCAAAGGACAGGAATGCAATTTTTT.